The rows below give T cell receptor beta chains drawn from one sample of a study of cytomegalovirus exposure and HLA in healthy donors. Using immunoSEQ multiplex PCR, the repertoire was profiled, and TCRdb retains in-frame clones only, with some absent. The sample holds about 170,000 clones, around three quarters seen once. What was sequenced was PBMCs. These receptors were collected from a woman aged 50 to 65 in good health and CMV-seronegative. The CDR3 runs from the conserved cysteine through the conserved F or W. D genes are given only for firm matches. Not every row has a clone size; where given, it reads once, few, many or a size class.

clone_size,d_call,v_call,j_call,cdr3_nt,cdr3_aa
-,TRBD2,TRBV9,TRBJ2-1,TGTGCCAGCAGCGCCCGGACTAGCGGGGGGAGGGACAATGAGCAGTTCTTC,CASSARTSGGRDNEQFF
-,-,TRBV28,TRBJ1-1,TGTGCCAGCAGCCCAACGGGGGGTTTTACTGAAGCTTTCTTT,CASSPTGGFTEAFF
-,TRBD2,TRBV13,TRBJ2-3,TGTGCCAGCAGCTTGGGGCTAGCGGGAGAGTTGACAGATACGCAGTATTTT,CASSLGLAGELTDTQYF
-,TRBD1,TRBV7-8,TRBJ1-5,TGTGCCAGCAGCCCCTCGGACAGGGGGGGGGATCAGCCCCAGCATTTT,CASSPSDRGGDQPQHF
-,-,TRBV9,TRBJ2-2,TGTGCCAGCAGCCAGCGGCGGGCGGCGAACACCGGGGAGCTGTTTTTT,CASSQRRAANTGELFF
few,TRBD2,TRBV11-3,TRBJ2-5,TGTGCCAGCAGCTTAGGAGGGCTAGCGGGGCAAGAGACCCAGTACTTC,CASSLGGLAGQETQYF
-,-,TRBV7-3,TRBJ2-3,TGTGCCAGCAGCGAGGGCCGCACAGATACGCAGTATTTT,CASSEGRTDTQYF
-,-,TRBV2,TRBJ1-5,TGTGCCAGCAAAAGAGATAGCAATCAGCCCCAGCATTTT,CASKRDSNQPQHF
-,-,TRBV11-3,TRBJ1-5,TGTGCCAGCAGCTTCGGGAGACGCAATCAGCCCCAGCATTTT,CASSFGRRNQPQHF
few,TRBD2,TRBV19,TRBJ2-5,TGTGCCAGTAGCCTCGGACTAGCGGAAGAGACCCAGTACTTC,CASSLGLAEETQYF
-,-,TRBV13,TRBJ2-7,TGTGCCAGCAGCCCCCGCGGAAACGAGCAGTACTTC,CASSPRGNEQYF
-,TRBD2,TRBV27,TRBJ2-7,TGTGCCAGCAGTTTTATGCGGGAGGCCCCCGAGCAGTACTTC,CASSFMREAPEQYF
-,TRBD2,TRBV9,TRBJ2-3,TGTGCCAGCAGCGTAGATGCTAGCGGGGGGACAGATACGCAGTATTTT,CASSVDASGGTDTQYF
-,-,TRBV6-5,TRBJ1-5,TGTGCCAGCAGCCCCACGGGGTTCAGCAATCAGCCCCAGCATTTT,CASSPTGFSNQPQHF
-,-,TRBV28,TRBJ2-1,TGTGCCAGCAGTTTAGGAGGGGTAGGACCTACCAATGAGCAGTTCTTC,CASSLGGVGPTNEQFF
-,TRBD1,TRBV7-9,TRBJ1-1,TGTGCCAGCAGCTCCCTTGGGACAGTTAGGGACACTGAAGCTTTCTTT,CASSSLGTVRDTEAFF
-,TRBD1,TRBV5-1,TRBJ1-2,TGCGCCAGCAGCCATCCGGGACAGGGCCCTCTAAATGGCTACACCTTC,CASSHPGQGPLNGYTF
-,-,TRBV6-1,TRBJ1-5,TGTGCCAGCCGAGGGTTCGAAGGACCCCAGCATTTT,CASRGFEGPQHF
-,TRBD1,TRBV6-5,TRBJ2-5,TGTGCCAGCAGTGACAGGGAGAAAGAGACCCAGTACTTC,CASSDREKETQYF
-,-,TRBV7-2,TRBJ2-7,TGTGCCAGCGTCAAGTCCAGCGGTACCTACGAGCAGTACTTC,CASVKSSGTYEQYF
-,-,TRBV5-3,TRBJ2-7,TGTGCCAGAAGCTCCCGGGACACCCTCTACGAGCAGTACTTC,CARSSRDTLYEQYF
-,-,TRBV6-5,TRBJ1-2,TGTGCCAGCGGACGCCCGGCGGGGGGTAACTATGGCTACACCTTC,CASGRPAGGNYGYTF
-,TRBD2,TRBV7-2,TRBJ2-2,TGTGCCAGCACCCCACCCCTAGCGGGAGTCACCGGGGAGCTGTTTTTT,CASTPPLAGVTGELFF
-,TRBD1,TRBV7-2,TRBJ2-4,TGTGCCAGCAGCTTAGTAGGGACAGGGGCGAAAAACATTCAGTACTTC,CASSLVGTGAKNIQYF
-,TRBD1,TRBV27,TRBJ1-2,TGTGCCAGCAGGGAATGGAGGACAGGTTCCTTCTATGGCTACACCTTC,CASREWRTGSFYGYTF
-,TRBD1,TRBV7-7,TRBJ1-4,TGTGCCAGCAGCCCATGGACAGGGATTAATGAAAAACTGTTTTTT,CASSPWTGINEKLFF
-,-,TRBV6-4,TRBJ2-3,TGTGCCAGCAGTGCTGGGACATTACAATCAGATACGCAGTATTTT,CASSAGTLQSDTQYF
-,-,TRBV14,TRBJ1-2,TGTGCCAGCAGCCAAGATAAACCAGGGCTTGGAGGGGGCTACACCTTC,CASSQDKPGLGGGYTF
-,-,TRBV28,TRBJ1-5,TGTGCCAGCATCTCGGCCGGGTGGCAACGCAATCAGCCCCAGCATTTT,CASISAGWQRNQPQHF
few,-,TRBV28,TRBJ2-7,TGTGCCAGCGGGGGGGGCCGCTACGAGCAGTACTTC,CASGGGRYEQYF
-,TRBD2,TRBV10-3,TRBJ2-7,TGTGCCATCAGTGAGTCTCTAGCGGGGGAACACTCCTACGAGCAGTACTTC,CAISESLAGEHSYEQYF
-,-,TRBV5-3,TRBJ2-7,TGTGCCAGAAGCTTCAGCAGTCGGGGAGCCTACGAGCAGTACTTC,CARSFSSRGAYEQYF
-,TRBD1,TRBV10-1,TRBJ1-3,TGCGCCAGCAGGGTCCCCGGACAGGACTCTGGAAACACCATATATTTT,CASRVPGQDSGNTIYF
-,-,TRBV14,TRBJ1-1,TGTGCCAGCGTGGAGGGGCGGGGGCGGGGAATAGCTTTCTTT,CASVEGRGRGIAFF
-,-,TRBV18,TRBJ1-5,TGTGCCAGCTCGCTTCGTCATGGCACCGGGGGGGGCCTCAATCAGCCCCAGCATTTT,CASSLRHGTGGGLNQPQHF
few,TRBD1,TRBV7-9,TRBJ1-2,TGTTCCAGCAGCCAACAGGGGGCTGGCTATGGCTACACCTTC,CSSSQQGAGYGYTF
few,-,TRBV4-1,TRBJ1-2,TGCGCCAGCAGCCAAGATTACGGCAGGAACTATGGCTACACCTTC,CASSQDYGRNYGYTF
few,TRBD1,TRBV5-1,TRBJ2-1,TGCGCCAGCAGTCGGGGGACAGGGGACAATGAGCAGTTCTTC,CASSRGTGDNEQFF
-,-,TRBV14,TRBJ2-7,TGTGCCAGCAGCCAAGATGGGCATCGACCCCTCTACGAGCAGTACTTC,CASSQDGHRPLYEQYF
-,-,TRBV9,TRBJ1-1,TGTGCCAGCAGCGTGCGGGCCGTGAACACTGAAGCTTTCTTT,CASSVRAVNTEAFF
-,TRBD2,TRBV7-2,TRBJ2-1,TGTGCCAGCAGCTCACTTCCGGGACTAGCGGGGGGGCACAATGAGCAGTTCTTC,CASSSLPGLAGGHNEQFF
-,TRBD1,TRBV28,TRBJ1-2,TGTGCCAGCAGTTTTGGCAGGGGGACATCTGGCTACACCTTC,CASSFGRGTSGYTF
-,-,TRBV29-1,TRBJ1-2,TGCAGCGCAACCCTTCCACTAAGCTATGGCTACACCTTC,CSATLPLSYGYTF
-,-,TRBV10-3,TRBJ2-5,TGTGCCATCAGGGGCCAGGGCGAGACCCAGTACTTC,CAIRGQGETQYF
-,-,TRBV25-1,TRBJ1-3,TGTGCCAGCGAACAAGTCTCTGGAAACACCATATATTTT,CASEQVSGNTIYF
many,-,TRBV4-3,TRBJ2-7,TGCGCCAGCAGCCCCCTATTGGAGGCCTACGAGCAGTACTTC,CASSPLLEAYEQYF
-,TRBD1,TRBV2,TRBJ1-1,TGTGCCAGCAGTGCGGACAGGGGTTGGAACACTGAAGCTTTCTTT,CASSADRGWNTEAFF
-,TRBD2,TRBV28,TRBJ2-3,TGTGCCAGCAGTAGTGGCGGGGGGACAGATACGCAGTATTTT,CASSSGGGTDTQYF
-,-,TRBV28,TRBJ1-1,TGTGCCAGCAGTTCGGGAGGACGGAGTGAAGCTTTCTTT,CASSSGGRSEAFF
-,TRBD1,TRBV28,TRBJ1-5,TGTGCCAGCAGTGACAGGGGTAGCAATCAGCCCCAGCATTTT,CASSDRGSNQPQHF
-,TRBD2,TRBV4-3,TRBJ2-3,TGCGCCAGCAGCGAAGGGACTAGCGGGGGGGCCGTAGATACGCAGTATTTT,CASSEGTSGGAVDTQYF
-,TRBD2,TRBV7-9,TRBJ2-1,TGTGCCAGCAGCTTAGGACTAGCTGGGGGGAATGAGCAGTTCTTC,CASSLGLAGGNEQFF
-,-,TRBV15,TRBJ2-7,TGTGCCACCAGCAGAGATATGGGGCAGCAGTACGAGCAGTACTTC,CATSRDMGQQYEQYF
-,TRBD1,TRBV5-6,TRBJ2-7,TGTGCCAGCAGCTTAGTCGGGGACAGTTCCTACGAGCAGTACTTC,CASSLVGDSSYEQYF